This T cell receptor (beta chain) was sequenced for a study of CXCR3-negative and CXCR3-positive naive CD8 T cells. Overall study findings and caveats: CXCR3-expressing naive cells carried TRB CDR3s more hydrophobic than those of CXCR3-negative naive cells. Naive CXCR3-negative and CXCR3-positive cells had similar TRBV-TRBJ usage; memory differed.

Germline CDR1 SGDLS, CDR2 YYNGEE. This CDR3 has 15 residues. The libraries of TRB cDNA were prepared using 5' RACE with UMI labels. From the 5' RACE reads, TCRdb lists one entry per CDR3 protein and no DNA. This repertoire includes under 60,000 distinct CDR3 sequences. Triplicate sorts of 250,000 to 350,000 cells per CD8+ subset. The authors gated naive CD8+ T cells as CD45RO-CCR7+CD27+CD95-. A remark on this clonotype: The antigen is not known.

The rearrangement joins TRBV9 to TRBJ2-1; lacking DNA, the TRBD2 call made by TCRdb goes unchecked. The sequence derives from a human donor in good health. Some clones in this sample may be carry-over from other donors' samples. Sequenced input: naive CXCR3+ CD8+ T cells from blood. Stated subset: CD45RO-CCR7+CD27+CD95- naive CD8+ T cells expressing CXCR3 (TNR3+). CDR3 region: CASSPTSGGYNEQFF.